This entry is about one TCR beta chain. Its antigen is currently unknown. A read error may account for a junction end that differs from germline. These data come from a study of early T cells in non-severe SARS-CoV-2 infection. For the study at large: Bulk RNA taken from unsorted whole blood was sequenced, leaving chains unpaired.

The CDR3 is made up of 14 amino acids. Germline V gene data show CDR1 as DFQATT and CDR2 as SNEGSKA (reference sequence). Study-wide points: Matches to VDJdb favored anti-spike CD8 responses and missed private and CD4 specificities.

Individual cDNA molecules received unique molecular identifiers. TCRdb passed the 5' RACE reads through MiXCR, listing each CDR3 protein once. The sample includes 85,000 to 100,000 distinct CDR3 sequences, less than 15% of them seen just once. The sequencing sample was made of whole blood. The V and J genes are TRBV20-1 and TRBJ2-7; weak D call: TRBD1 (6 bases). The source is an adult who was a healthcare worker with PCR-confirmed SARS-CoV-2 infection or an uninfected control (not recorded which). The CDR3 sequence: CSAPDRRNPYEQNF. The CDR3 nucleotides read TGCAGTGCTCCCGACAGGAGAAACCCCTACGAGCAGAACTTC.